The T cell receptor (beta chain) under discussion was sequenced for a study of cytomegalovirus exposure and HLA in healthy donors. As for the study in general: Tens of millions of unique TCRs from HLA-typed donors made up an early data release. Broader study findings: Exclusion applied to some V segments, including TRBV6-2 and TRBV6-3, as they were indistinguishable. A prior analysis recorded that most TCR beta V segments were productive about 90% or about 30% of the time.

A word on this clone: Its antigen is unidentified.

PCR used 60 Vbeta primers and 13 Jbeta primers. Assay: immunoSEQ multiplex PCR; the TCRdb copy retains only in-frame clones and omits some. The sample has 130,000 to 150,000 clones; roughly 70% are singletons. The trim removed 3 bases at V and 7 bases at J, leaving 6 bases unmatched. Germline CDR1 reads KGHSH; CDR2 reads LQKENI. The CDR3 loop spans 15 amino acids. The material sequenced was PBMCs. The receptor was isolated from a woman between 40 and 55 years old in good health and CMV-seronegative. The rearrangement joins TRBV18 to TRBJ1-6; 7 positions agree with TRBD1. The CDR3 nucleotides are TGTGCCAGCTCACCCGAATACAGGGGAAATTCACCCCTCCACTTT. Translating it yields CASSPEYRGNSPLHF.